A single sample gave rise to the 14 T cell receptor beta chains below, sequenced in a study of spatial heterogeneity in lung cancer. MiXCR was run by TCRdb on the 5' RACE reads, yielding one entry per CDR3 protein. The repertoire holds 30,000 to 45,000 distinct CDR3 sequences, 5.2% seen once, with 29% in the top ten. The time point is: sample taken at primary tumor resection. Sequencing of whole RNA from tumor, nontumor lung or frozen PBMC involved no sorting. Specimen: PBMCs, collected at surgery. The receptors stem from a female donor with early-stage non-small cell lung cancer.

The CDR3 spells CASSPGQGLLEQYF. DNA of the CDR3: TGTGCCAGCAGCCCGGGACAGGGTTTACTCGAGCAGTACTTC. The V call is TRBV7-6, the J call TRBJ2-7; 9 positions match TRBD1. Germline CDR1 is SGHVS and CDR2 is FNYEAQ. J lost 6 bases, V lost 5 bases, and 8 bases had no gene match. The CDR3 extends over 14 amino acids.

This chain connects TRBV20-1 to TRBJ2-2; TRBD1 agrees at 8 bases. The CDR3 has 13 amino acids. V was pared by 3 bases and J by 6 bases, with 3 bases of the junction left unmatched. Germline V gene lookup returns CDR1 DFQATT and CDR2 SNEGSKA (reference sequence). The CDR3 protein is CSARRQGPGELFF. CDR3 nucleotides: TGCAGTGCTAGGCGACAGGGGCCCGGGGAGCTGTTTTTT.

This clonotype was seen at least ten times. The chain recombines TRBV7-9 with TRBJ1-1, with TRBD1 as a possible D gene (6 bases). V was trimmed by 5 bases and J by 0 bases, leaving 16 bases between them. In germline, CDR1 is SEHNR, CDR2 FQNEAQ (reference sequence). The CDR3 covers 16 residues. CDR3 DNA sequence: TGTGCCAGCAGCCCACCCACCGGACAGATGAACACTGAAGCTTTCTTT. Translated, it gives CASSPPTGQMNTEAFF.

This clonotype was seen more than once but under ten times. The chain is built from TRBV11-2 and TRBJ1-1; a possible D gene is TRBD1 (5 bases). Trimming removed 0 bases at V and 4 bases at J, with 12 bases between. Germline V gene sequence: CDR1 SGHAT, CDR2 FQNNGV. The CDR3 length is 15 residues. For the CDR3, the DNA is TGTGCCAGCAGCTTAGAGGGCGGTAGGGGCACTGAAGCTTTCTTT. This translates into CASSLEGGRGTEAFF.

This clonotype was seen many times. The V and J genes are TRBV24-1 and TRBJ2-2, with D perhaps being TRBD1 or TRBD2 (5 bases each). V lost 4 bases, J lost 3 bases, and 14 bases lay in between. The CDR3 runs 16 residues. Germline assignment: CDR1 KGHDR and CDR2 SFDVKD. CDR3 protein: CATSDLRDDHTGELFF. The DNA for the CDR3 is TGTGCCACCAGTGACCTCCGGGACGACCACACCGGGGAGCTGTTTTTT.

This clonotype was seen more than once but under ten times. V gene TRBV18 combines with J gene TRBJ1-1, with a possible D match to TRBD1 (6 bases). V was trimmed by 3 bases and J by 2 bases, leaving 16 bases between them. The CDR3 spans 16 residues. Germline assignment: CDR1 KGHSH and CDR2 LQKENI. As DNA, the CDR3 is TGTGCCAGCTCACCGCTGCAGGACAGAAGAAACACTGAAGCTTTCTTT. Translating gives CASSPLQDRRNTEAFF.

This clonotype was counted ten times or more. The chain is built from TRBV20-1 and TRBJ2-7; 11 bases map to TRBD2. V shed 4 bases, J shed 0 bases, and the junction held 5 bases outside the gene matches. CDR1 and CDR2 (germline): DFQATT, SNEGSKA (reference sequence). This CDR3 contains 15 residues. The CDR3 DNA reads TGCAGTGCTAAACCGGGACTAGCGGACTCCTACGAGCAGTACTTC. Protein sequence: CSAKPGLADSYEQYF.

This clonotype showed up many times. For the CDR3, the DNA is TGTGCCAGCAGTTTCACTAGCTCTGAGCAGTTCTTC. Translated: CASSFTSSEQFF. The chain joins TRBV28 to TRBJ2-1; D is possibly TRBD2 (6 bases). The CDR3 loop spans 12 amino acids. CDR1 MDHEN and CDR2 SYDVKM come from the germline V gene. Trimming removed 3 bases at V and 9 bases at J, with 9 bases between.

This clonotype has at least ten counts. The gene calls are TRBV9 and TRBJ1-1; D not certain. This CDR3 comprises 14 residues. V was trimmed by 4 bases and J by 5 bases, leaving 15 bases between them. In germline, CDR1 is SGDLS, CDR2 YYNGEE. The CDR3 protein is CASSPLTRETEAFF. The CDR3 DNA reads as TGTGCCAGCAGCCCATTGACGAGGGAAACTGAAGCTTTCTTT.

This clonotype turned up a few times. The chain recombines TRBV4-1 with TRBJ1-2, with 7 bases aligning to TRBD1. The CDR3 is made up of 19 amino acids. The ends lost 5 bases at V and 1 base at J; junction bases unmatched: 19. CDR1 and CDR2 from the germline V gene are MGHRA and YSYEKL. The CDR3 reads CASSNTGRDSHQLNYGYTF. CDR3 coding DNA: TGCGCCAGCAGCAACACGGGTCGGGACAGTCACCAACTTAACTATGGCTACACCTTC.

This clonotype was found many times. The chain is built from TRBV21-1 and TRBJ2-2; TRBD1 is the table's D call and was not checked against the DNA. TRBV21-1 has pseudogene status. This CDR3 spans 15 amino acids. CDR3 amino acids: CASRSGEGGTGELFF. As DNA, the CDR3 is TGTGCCAGCAGGTCAGGGGAAGGTGGCACCGGGGAGCTGTTTTTT.

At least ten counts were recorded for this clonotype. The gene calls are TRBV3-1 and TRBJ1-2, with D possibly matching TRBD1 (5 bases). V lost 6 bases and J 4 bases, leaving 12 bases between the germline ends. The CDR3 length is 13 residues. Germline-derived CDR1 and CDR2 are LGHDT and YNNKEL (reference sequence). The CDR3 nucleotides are TGTGCCAGCAGTCTCACAGGCCTCTATGGCTACACCTTC. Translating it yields CASSLTGLYGYTF.

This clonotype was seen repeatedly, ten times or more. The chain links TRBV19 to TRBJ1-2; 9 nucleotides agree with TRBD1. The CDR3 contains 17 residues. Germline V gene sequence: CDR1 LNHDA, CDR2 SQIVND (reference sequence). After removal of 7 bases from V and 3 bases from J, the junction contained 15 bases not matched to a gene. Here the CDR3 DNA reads TGTGCCAGTACGAAACTCCGGGACAGGGAACTTGACTATGGCTACACCTTC. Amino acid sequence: CASTKLRDRELDYGYTF.

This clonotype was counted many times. The CDR3 coding sequence is TGTGCCAGCAGCCCACGACCGGACTATGGCTACACCTTC. Amino acids: CASSPRPDYGYTF. The chain is built from TRBV6-5 and TRBJ1-2; D call uncertain. CDR3 size: 13 residues. Germline CDR1 and CDR2: MNHEY and SVGAGI. V lost 6 bases and J lost 3, with 11 bases in between.